The 7 T cell receptor beta chains presented below share a single source sample, sequenced in a study of cytomegalovirus exposure and HLA in healthy donors. The PCR employed 60 Vbeta primers together with 13 Jbeta primers. Clones were read by immunoSEQ multiplex PCR, and TCRdb kept only the in-frame ones, dropping some. The table includes some 170,000 clones, approximately 75% detected once. Sequenced input: PBMCs. These receptors originate from a woman between 18 and 29 years old in good health and CMV-seronegative.

The chain couples TRBV27 to TRBJ1-2; TRBD1 agrees at 8 bases. This CDR3 has 15 residues. J gave up 6 bases and V 3 bases, and 9 bases lay outside the gene matches. Germline CDR1 MNHEY, CDR2 SMNVEV (reference sequence). CDR3 in amino acids: CASSLGKTGGDGYTF. The CDR3 DNA reads as TGTGCCAGCAGTTTGGGGAAAACAGGGGGAGATGGCTACACCTTC.

The chain carries TRBV5-1 and TRBJ1-4, with D perhaps matching TRBD1 (5 bases). V dropped 3 bases and J dropped 7 bases, with 13 bases sitting between them. This CDR3 contains 14 residues. CDR1 is SGHRS, CDR2 YFSETQ, per germline. CDR3 residues: CASSSRGGSEKLFF. In nucleotides, the CDR3 is TGCGCCAGCAGCTCCCGGGGGGGTAGTGAAAAACTGTTTTTT.

This chain connects TRBV7-4 to TRBJ1-4; D uncertain. The CDR3 has 18 amino acids. With 5 bases removed from V and 8 bases from J, the gap between germline ends came to 27 bases. The germline V gene has CDR1 SGHVT and CDR2 SQSDAQ. As DNA, the CDR3 is TGTGCCAGCAGCCCTCCGGCGGGTAAGAGGAGGTCCTGGGAAAAACTGTTTTTT. It is translated as CASSPPAGKRRSWEKLFF.

V gene TRBV4-2 combines with J gene TRBJ2-1; D remains ambiguous. Per germline, CDR1 LGHNA and CDR2 YNFKEQ. Trimming pared 1 base from V and 0 bases from J, leaving 10 bases between. The length of the CDR3 is 16 residues. CDR3 DNA: TGTGCCAGCAGCCAAGCCGAAATTAGCTCCTACAATGAGCAGTTCTTC. This encodes CASSQAEISSYNEQFF.

This rearrangement joins TRBV5-4 to TRBJ2-5, with D perhaps matching TRBD2 (6 bases). The CDR3 has 15 amino acids. Deletions cut 1 base from V and 1 base from J, with 11 bases between. The germline gives CDR1 SGHNT, CDR2 YYREEE (reference sequence). As DNA, the CDR3 is TGTGCCAGCAGCTTGTCAGGAGGGCCCCAAGAGACCCAGTACTTC. Its protein product is CASSLSGGPQETQYF.

The V call is TRBV28, the J call TRBJ2-3, with 8 bases identical to TRBD1. V gave up 2 bases and J gave up 1 base; unmatched junction bases: 2. This CDR3 contains 15 residues. Germline lookup yields CDR1 MDHEN and CDR2 SYDVKM. The CDR3 bases are TGTGCCAGCAGTTTACAGGGGGCAGGCACAGATACGCAGTATTTT. Its protein product is CASSLQGAGTDTQYF.

This chain joins TRBV5-1 and TRBJ2-3, with 11 bases identical to TRBD1. J lost 5 bases, V lost 3 bases, and 5 bases had no gene match. CDR1 is SGHRS, CDR2 YFSETQ, per germline. The CDR3 is 15 amino acids. The CDR3: CASSSDRGLGDTQYF. CDR3 DNA sequence: TGCGCCAGCAGCTCGGACAGGGGGCTTGGAGATACGCAGTATTTT.